Each of the 20 T cell receptor beta chains below was sequenced from the same sample in a study of cytomegalovirus exposure and HLA in healthy donors. PCR employed 60 Vbeta and 13 Jbeta primers. The assay was immunoSEQ multiplex PCR, and TCRdb's table has in-frame clones only and misses some. This table holds about 140,000 clones, 73% found once. Specimen: PBMCs. The receptors come from a human donor in good health.

The chain combines TRBV27 with TRBJ2-5, with D possibly being TRBD1 (6 bases). This CDR3 contains 14 residues. In germline, CDR1 is MNHEY, CDR2 SMNVEV (reference sequence). V was shortened by 5 bases and J by 5 bases, with 15 bases between the two germline ends. The CDR3 protein is CASSPRGRQETQYF. The CDR3 nucleotides are TGTGCCAGCAGTCCCAGGGGCCGGCAGGAGACCCAGTACTTC.

The V gene is TRBV27, the J gene TRBJ1-2; D perhaps matches TRBD1 (6 bases). This CDR3 comprises 13 residues. Germline-derived CDR1 and CDR2 are MNHEY and SMNVEV (reference sequence). Trimming cost V 1 base and J 5 bases, with 8 bases left between them. The CDR3 sequence: CASSLYREYGYTF. The CDR3 nucleotides are TGTGCCAGCAGTTTATACAGGGAATATGGCTACACCTTC.

The chain employs TRBV27 and TRBJ2-7, with 9 nucleotides matching TRBD2. This CDR3 has 17 residues. The V segment lost 6 bases and the J segment 1 base; nucleotides outside the gene matches: 13. Germline CDR1 and CDR2: MNHEY and SMNVEV (reference sequence). The CDR3 spells CASRSLGASGISYEQYF. CDR3 bases: TGTGCCAGCAGGTCACTTGGGGCTAGCGGGATTTCCTACGAGCAGTACTTC.

This sequence joins TRBV6-5 and TRBJ2-1; D call uncertain. Germline V lookup: CDR1 MNHEY, CDR2 SVGAGI. V was trimmed by 2 bases and J by 12 bases, leaving 11 bases between them. This CDR3 is 12 amino acids long. CDR3 bases: TGTGCCAGCAGTTACGGGTCTAACAGGCAGTTCTTC. Its translation is CASSYGSNRQFF.

CDR3 protein: CSVPGQGQNEQFF. In nucleotides, the CDR3 is TGCAGCGTTCCGGGACAGGGGCAAAATGAGCAGTTCTTC. The chain carries TRBV29-1 and TRBJ2-1, with 10 nucleotides matching TRBD1. Per the germline V gene, CDR1 is SQVTM and CDR2 is ANQGSEA. This CDR3 has 13 residues. V shed 5 bases and J 7 bases; nucleotides not matched to a gene: 5.

CDR3 coding DNA: TGCGCCAGCAGCTTGTTCTGGACTAGCGGCGAGCAGTACTTC. Its translation: CASSLFWTSGEQYF. The V gene is TRBV5-1, the J gene TRBJ2-5; 10 positions agree with TRBD2. The assigned J gene may be wrong: the sequence end matches TRBJ2-7 better. The germline V gene has CDR1 SGHRS and CDR2 YFSETQ. The CDR3 runs to 14 residues.

This rearrangement joins TRBV9 to TRBJ2-7, with TRBD1 identical over 12 bases. The V gene end was trimmed by 4 bases and the J gene end by 8 bases; junction bases not matched to a gene: 4. Germline V gene lookup returns CDR1 SGDLS and CDR2 YYNGEE. The CDR3 extends over 13 amino acids. The CDR3 nucleotides read TGTGCCAGCAGCACCGGGACAGGGGGCAAGCAGTACTTC. Translated, it gives CASSTGTGGKQYF.

The chain is built from TRBV11-2 and TRBJ1-1, with D possibly being TRBD1 (6 bases). The CDR3 has 13 residues. V was shortened by 5 bases and J by 2 bases, with 9 bases between the two germline ends. Germline V lookup: CDR1 SGHAT, CDR2 FQNNGV. CDR3 region: CASSGGINTEAFF. The CDR3 DNA reads as TGTGCCAGCAGCGGGGGCATAAACACTGAAGCTTTCTTT.

This clone was counted once. This chain joins TRBV6-5 and TRBJ2-1; 9 bases line up with TRBD1. CDR1 and CDR2 from the germline V gene are MNHEY and SVGAGI. After removal of 4 bases from V and 7 bases from J, the junction contained 5 bases not matched to a gene. CDR3 length equals 14 residues. CDR3 amino acids: CASSLTGGSNEQFF. The CDR3 DNA reads as TGTGCCAGCAGTTTGACAGGGGGTAGTAATGAGCAGTTCTTC.

The rearrangement links TRBV25-1 to TRBJ1-1, with 8 bases aligning to TRBD1. J lost 1 base, V lost 3 bases, and 1 base had no gene match. This CDR3 contains 14 residues. Germline lookup yields CDR1 MGHDK and CDR2 SYGVNS. This chain's CDR3 is CASSETGENTEAFF. As DNA, the CDR3 is TGTGCCAGCAGTGAGACAGGGGAGAACACTGAAGCTTTCTTT.

V and J are TRBV14 and TRBJ2-6; 10 bases align to TRBD1. Germline CDR1 is SGHDN and CDR2 is FVKESK. This CDR3 has 17 amino acids. The ends lost 4 bases at V and 3 bases at J; junction bases unmatched: 6. The chain's CDR3 is CASSPRDRGFGANVLTF. CDR3 bases: TGTGCCAGCAGCCCCCGGGACAGGGGTTTTGGGGCCAACGTCCTGACTTTC.

The V gene is TRBV2, the J gene TRBJ2-1; 11 nucleotides agree with TRBD2. V trimming: 6 bases; J trimming: 0 bases; junction bases outside the gene matches: 4. Germline lookup yields CDR1 SNHLY and CDR2 FYNNEI. The CDR3 has 16 amino acids. CDR3 DNA: TGTGCCAGCAGACCCCTAGCGGGGGGCTCCTACAATGAGCAGTTCTTC. This translates into CASRPLAGGSYNEQFF.

J is TRBJ2-7 and V is TRBV6-6; the D gene is possibly TRBD1 (6 bases). CDR1 MNHNY and CDR2 SVGAGI come from the germline V gene (reference sequence). There are 16 residues in the CDR3. V dropped 7 bases and J dropped 2 bases, with 21 bases sitting between them. The CDR3 loop is CASTLIAGAMAYEQYF. The CDR3, as DNA: TGTGCCAGCACCTTAATAGCAGGGGCGATGGCCTACGAGCAGTACTTC.

As concerns this clone: Other DNA sequences in the same sample also yield this CDR3. This chain connects TRBV7-9 to TRBJ1-1; possible D gene TRBD1, 6 bases. Per the germline V gene, CDR1 is SEHNR and CDR2 is FQNEAQ (reference sequence). V lost 1 base, J lost 0 bases, and 6 bases lay in between. The CDR3 length is 14 residues. Written as DNA, the CDR3 is TGTGCCAGCAGCTTAGGACAGGTGAACACTGAAGCTTTCTTT. The encoded protein is CASSLGQVNTEAFF. Based on the CDR3 plus reference TRBV7-9 and TRBJ1-1, the full variable domain is DTGVSQNPRHKITKRGQNVTFRCDPISEHNRLYWYRQTLGQGPEFLTYFQNEAQLEKSRLLSDRFSAERPKGSFSTLEIQRTEQGDSAMYLCASSLGQVNTEAFFGQGTRLTVV.

V is TRBV4-1 and J is TRBJ2-2; D might be TRBD2 (6 bases). This CDR3 region has 18 residues. The V end lost 4 bases, the J end lost 4 bases, and 22 bases lay between the germline ends. Germline V gene data show CDR1 as MGHRA and CDR2 as YSYEKL. Here the CDR3 DNA reads TGCGCCAGCAGCCTGGTCATTATTCGGGAGATGGTCACCGGGGAGCTGTTTTTT. As protein: CASSLVIIREMVTGELFF.

The J gene is TRBJ1-5, the V gene TRBV28; D is ambiguous. Germline loops: CDR1 MDHEN, CDR2 SYDVKM. This CDR3 is 15 amino acids long. V lost 2 bases, J lost 2 bases, and 10 bases lay in between. CDR3 sequence: CASSLLTQGNQPQHF. As DNA, the CDR3 is TGTGCCAGCAGTTTACTAACCCAGGGCAATCAGCCCCAGCATTTT. Full variable domain (rest looked up from reference TRBV28 and TRBJ1-5): DVKVTQSSRYLVKRTGEKVFLECVQDMDHENMFWYRQDPGLGLRLIYFSYDVKMKEKGDIPEGYSVSREKKERFSLILESASTNQTSMYLCASSLLTQGNQPQHFGDGTRLSIL.

The chain recombines TRBV19 with TRBJ2-5; 10 positions match TRBD2. This CDR3 is built from 15 residues. CDR1 LNHDA and CDR2 SQIVND come from the germline V gene (reference sequence). Germline trimming cut 4 bases from V and 4 bases from J; bases unmatched to any gene: 6. The CDR3: CASSTERGGGETQYF. The DNA of the CDR3 is TGTGCCAGTAGTACTGAGCGGGGGGGAGGAGAGACCCAGTACTTC.

The V gene is TRBV4-1, the J gene TRBJ2-3; 10 nucleotides align to TRBD2. This CDR3 is 17 amino acids long. The junction had 8 bases not matched to a gene; V was cut back by 5 bases and J by 0 bases. Per germline, CDR1 MGHRA and CDR2 YSYEKL. The CDR3 DNA reads TGCGCCAGCAGCTTTCCTAGCGGGGGTACTAGCACAGATACGCAGTATTTT. Encoded protein: CASSFPSGGTSTDTQYF.

In its sample, this clone was seen a few times. This chain connects TRBV6-6 to TRBJ1-1; no reliable D call. CDR3 size: 14 residues. Germline V gene sequence: CDR1 MNHNY, CDR2 SVGAGI (reference sequence). With 2 bases removed from V and 0 bases from J, the gap between germline ends came to 7 bases. In nucleotides, the CDR3 is TGTGCCAGCAGTTACAGCCTAATGAACACTGAAGCTTTCTTT. Its protein product is CASSYSLMNTEAFF.

The gene calls are TRBV29-1 and TRBJ2-1, with D perhaps matching TRBD2 (6 bases). Trimming cost V 0 bases and J 6 bases, with 15 bases left between them. The V gene's germline CDR1 is SQVTM and CDR2 ANQGSEA. This CDR3 contains 15 residues. The CDR3 spells CSVEDSGYHRNEQFF. The CDR3 bases are TGCAGCGTTGAAGATAGCGGCTACCATCGCAATGAGCAGTTCTTC.